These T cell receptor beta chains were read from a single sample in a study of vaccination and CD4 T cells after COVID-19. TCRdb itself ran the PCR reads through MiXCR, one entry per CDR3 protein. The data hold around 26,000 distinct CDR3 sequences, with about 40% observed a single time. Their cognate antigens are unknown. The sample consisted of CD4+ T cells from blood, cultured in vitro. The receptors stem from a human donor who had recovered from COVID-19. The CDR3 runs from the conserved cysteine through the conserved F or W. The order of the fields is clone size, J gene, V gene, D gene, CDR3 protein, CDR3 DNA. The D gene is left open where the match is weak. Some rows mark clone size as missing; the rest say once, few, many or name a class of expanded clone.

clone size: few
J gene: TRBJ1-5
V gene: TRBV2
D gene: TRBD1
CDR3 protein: CASRGTGRLLTSNQPQHF
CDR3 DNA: TGTGCCAGCAGGGGGACAGGAAGGCTCTTAACTAGCAATCAGCCCCAGCATTTT

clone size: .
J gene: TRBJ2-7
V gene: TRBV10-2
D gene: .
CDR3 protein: CASISGAHLSYEQYF
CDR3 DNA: TGCGCCAGCATAAGTGGCGCCCACCTCTCCTACGAGCAGTACTTC

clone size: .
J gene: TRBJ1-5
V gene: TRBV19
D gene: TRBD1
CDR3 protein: CASRDYRGGNQPQHF
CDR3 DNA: TGTGCCAGTAGGGATTACAGGGGGGGAAATCAGCCCCAGCATTTT

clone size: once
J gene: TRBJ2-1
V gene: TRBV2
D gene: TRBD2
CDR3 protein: CASSRTSGTSNEQFF
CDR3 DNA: TGTGCCAGCAGCCGGACTAGCGGGACAAGCAATGAGCAGTTCTTC

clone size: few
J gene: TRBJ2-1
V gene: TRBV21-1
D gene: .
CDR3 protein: CASSTGTSGDYNEQFF
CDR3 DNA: TGTGCCAGCAGCACAGGGACTAGCGGCGACTACAATGAGCAGTTCTTC

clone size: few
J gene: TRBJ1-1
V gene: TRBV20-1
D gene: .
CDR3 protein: CSARVRGLGEAFF
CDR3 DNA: TGCAGTGCTAGAGTAAGGGGGTTGGGTGAAGCTTTCTTT

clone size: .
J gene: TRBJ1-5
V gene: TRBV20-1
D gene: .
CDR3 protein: CSARQGHGNQPQHF
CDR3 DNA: TGCAGTGCTAGACAGGGACATGGCAATCAGCCCCAGCATTTT

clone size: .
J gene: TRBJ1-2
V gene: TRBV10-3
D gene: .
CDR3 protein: CAISVKVGGNGYTF
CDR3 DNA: TGTGCCATCAGTGTGAAGGTGGGAGGGAATGGCTACACCTTC

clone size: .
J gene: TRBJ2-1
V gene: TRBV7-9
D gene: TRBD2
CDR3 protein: CASSISGRRSYNEQFF
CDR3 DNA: TGTGCCAGCAGCATTAGCGGGAGGCGGTCCTACAATGAGCAGTTCTTC

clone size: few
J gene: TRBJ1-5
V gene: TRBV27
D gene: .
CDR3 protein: CASSSPRQPSVPQHF
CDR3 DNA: TGTGCCAGTAGTTCCCCGCGACAGCCTTCGGTGCCCCAGCATTTT

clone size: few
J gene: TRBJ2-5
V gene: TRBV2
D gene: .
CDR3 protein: CASSPAGSFAYF
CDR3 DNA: TGTGCCAGCAGTCCCGCCGGGAGCTTTGCGTACTTC

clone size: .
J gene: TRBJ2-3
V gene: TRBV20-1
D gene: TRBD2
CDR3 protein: CSARGTGAKLAGASTDTQYF
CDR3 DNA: TGCAGTGCTAGAGGGACCGGGGCCAAGTTAGCGGGGGCCAGCACAGATACGCAGTATTTT

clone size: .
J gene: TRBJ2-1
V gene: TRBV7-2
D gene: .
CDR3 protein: CASSAYNEQFF
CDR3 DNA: TGTGCCAGCAGCGCTTACAATGAGCAGTTCTTC

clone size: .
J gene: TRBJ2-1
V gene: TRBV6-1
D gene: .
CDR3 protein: CASTLGREQFF
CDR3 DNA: TGTGCCAGCACCCTAGGGCGGGAGCAGTTCTTC

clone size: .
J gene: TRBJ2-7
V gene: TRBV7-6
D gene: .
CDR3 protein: CASSLAIAYEQYF
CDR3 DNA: TGTGCCAGCAGTCTAGCGATAGCCTACGAGCAGTACTTC

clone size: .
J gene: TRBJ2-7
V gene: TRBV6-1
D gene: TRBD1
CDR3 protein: CASRSRDRGVRYSYEQYF
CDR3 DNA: TGTGCCAGCAGATCCAGAGACAGGGGGGTACGATATTCCTACGAGCAGTACTTC

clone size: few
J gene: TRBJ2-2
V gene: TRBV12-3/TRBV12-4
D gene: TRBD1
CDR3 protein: CASRVTGVRTGELFF
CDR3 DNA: TGTGCCAGCAGGGTGACAGGGGTTCGCACCGGGGAGCTGTTTTTT

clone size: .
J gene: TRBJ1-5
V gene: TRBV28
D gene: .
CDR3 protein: CASSLASSNQPQHF
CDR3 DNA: TGTGCCAGCAGTTTAGCTTCTAGCAATCAGCCCCAGCATTTT

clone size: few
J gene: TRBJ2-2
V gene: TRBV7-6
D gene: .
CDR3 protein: CASSLRAALNTGELFF
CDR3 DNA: TGTGCCAGCAGCTTAAGGGCAGCCTTGAACACCGGGGAGCTGTTTTTT

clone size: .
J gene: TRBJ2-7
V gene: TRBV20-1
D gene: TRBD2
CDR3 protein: CSATSLLAGGVLPYEQYF
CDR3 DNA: TGCAGTGCGACGAGCCTCCTAGCGGGAGGCGTACTTCCCTACGAGCAGTACTTC

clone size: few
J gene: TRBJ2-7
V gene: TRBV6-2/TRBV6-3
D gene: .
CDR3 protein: CASSSNRVGAYEQYF
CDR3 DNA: TGTGCCAGCAGTTCGAACAGGGTGGGTGCCTACGAGCAGTACTTC

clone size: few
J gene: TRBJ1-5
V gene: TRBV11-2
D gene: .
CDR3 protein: CASSLAPQDQPQHF
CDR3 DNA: TGTGCCAGCAGCTTAGCCCCACAGGATCAGCCCCAGCATTTT

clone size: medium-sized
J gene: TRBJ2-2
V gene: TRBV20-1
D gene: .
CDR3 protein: CSARDPGARGTGELFF
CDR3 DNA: TGCAGTGCTAGAGATCCGGGGGCCCGGGGCACCGGGGAGCTGTTTTTT

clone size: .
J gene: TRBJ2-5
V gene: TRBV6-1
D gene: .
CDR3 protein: CASSEPWGETQYF
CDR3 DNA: TGTGCCAGCAGTGAACCCTGGGGAGAGACCCAGTACTTC

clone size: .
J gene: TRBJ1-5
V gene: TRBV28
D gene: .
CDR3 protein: CASLPGGRDNQPQHF
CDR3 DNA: TGTGCCAGCCTTCCGGGGGGACGTGACAATCAGCCCCAGCATTTT

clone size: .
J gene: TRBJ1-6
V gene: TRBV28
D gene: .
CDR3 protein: CATASEGSSPLHF
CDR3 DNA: TGTGCCACCGCTTCGGAGGGAAGTTCACCCCTCCACTTT

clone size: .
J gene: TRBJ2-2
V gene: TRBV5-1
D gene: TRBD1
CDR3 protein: CASSGQGANGELFF
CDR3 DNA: TGCGCCAGCAGCGGACAGGGGGCGAACGGGGAGCTGTTTTTT

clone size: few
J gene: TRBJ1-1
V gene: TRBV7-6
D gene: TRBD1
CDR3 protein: CASSLRGRGIGNTEAFF
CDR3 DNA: TGTGCCAGCAGCCTCCGGGGCAGGGGGATAGGGAACACTGAAGCTTTCTTT

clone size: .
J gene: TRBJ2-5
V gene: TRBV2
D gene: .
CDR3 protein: CASSPQGRYETQYF
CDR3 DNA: TGTGCCAGCAGTCCCCAGGGGAGGTACGAGACCCAGTACTTC

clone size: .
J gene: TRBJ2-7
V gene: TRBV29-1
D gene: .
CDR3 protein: CSVVTTHEQYF
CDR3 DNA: TGCAGCGTTGTCACGACTCACGAGCAGTACTTC

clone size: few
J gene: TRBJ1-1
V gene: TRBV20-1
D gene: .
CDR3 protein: CSARESLFGTFF
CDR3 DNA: TGCAGTGCTAGAGAGTCTTTATTCGGGACTTTCTTT

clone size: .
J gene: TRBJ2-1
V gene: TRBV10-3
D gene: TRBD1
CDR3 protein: CAISDPGQGTDEQFF
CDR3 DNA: TGTGCCATCAGTGACCCGGGACAGGGGACCGATGAGCAGTTCTTC

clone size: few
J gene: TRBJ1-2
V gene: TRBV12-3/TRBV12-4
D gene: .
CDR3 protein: CASSPRQGLTNYGYTF
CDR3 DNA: TGTGCCAGCAGCCCCCGCCAGGGCCTCACTAACTATGGCTACACCTTC

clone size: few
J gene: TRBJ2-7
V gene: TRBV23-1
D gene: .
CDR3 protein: CAREPPPYEQYF
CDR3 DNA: TGCGCCAGGGAACCCCCGCCCTACGAGCAGTACTTC

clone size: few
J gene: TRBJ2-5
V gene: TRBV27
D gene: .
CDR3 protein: CASSQDREPSGQETQYF
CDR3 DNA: TGTGCCAGCAGTCAGGACAGGGAACCTAGCGGGCAAGAGACCCAGTACTTC

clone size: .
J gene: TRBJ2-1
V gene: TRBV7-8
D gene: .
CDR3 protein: CASSLLGWTVNNEQFF
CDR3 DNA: TGTGCCAGCAGCCTGCTGGGGTGGACAGTCAACAATGAGCAGTTCTTC

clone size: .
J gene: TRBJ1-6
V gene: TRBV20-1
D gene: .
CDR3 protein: CSASKVSRDSPLHF
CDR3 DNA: TGCAGTGCTAGTAAGGTCTCAAGGGATTCACCCCTCCACTTT

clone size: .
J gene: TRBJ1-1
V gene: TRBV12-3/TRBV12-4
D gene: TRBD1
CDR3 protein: CASSLRDSLNTEAFF
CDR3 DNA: TGTGCCAGCAGTTTACGGGACAGTTTGAACACTGAAGCTTTCTTT

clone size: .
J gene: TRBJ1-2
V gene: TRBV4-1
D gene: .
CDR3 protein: CASSQGRTGNYGYTF
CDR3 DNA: TGCGCCAGCAGCCAAGGTCGTACAGGGAACTATGGCTACACCTTC

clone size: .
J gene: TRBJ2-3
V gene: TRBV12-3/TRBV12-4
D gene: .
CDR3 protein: CASSRSTDTQYF
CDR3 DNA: TGTGCCAGCAGCCGGAGCACAGATACGCAGTATTTT

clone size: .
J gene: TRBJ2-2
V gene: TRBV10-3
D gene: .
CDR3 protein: CAISASLGELFF
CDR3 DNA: TGTGCCATCAGTGCCTCCCTCGGGGAGCTGTTTTTT

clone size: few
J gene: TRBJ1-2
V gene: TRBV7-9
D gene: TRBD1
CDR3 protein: CASSPTGDGYTF
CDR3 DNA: TGTGCCAGCAGCCCTACAGGGGATGGCTACACCTTC

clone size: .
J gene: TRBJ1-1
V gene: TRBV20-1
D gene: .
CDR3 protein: CSARGGAEGTEAFF
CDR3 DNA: TGCAGTGCTAGAGGGGGGGCAGAGGGCACTGAAGCTTTCTTT

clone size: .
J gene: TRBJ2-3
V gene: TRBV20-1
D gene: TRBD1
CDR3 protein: CSAEQGARYTDTQYF
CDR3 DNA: TGCAGTGCTGAACAGGGGGCGCGATACACAGATACGCAGTATTTT

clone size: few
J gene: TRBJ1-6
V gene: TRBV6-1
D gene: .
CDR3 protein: CASNPGDYSPLHF
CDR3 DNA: TGTGCCAGCAATCCAGGGGATTATTCACCCCTCCACTTT

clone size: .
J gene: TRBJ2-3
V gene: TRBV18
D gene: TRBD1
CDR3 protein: CASSPFSGQTTDTQYF
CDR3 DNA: TGTGCCAGCTCACCTTTCTCGGGACAGACGACAGATACGCAGTATTTT

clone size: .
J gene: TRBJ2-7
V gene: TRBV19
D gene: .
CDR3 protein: CASSQGEGGSYEQYF
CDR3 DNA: TGTGCCAGTAGTCAAGGGGAAGGGGGCTCCTACGAGCAGTACTTC

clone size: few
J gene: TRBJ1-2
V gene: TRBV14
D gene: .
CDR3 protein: CASSPSTGANYGYTF
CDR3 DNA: TGTGCCAGCAGCCCGTCGACAGGAGCTAACTATGGCTACACCTTC

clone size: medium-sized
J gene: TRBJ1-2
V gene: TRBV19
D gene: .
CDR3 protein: CASSMGEGGDYGYTF
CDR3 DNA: TGTGCCAGTAGTATGGGTGAGGGGGGGGACTATGGCTACACCTTC

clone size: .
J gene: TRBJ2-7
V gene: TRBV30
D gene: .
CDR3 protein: CAMRGTFTYEQYF
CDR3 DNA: TGTGCCATGAGGGGGACCTTTACCTACGAGCAGTACTTC

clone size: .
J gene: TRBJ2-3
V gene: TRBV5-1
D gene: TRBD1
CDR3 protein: CASSLGFWGTGVTDTQYF
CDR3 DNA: TGCGCCAGCAGCTTGGGATTTTGGGGGACAGGAGTAACAGATACGCAGTATTTT

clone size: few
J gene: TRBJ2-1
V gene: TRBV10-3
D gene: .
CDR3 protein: CAISRGPNEQFF
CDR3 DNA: TGTGCCATCAGCCGGGGCCCCAATGAGCAGTTCTTC